This is a list of T cell receptor beta chains from one sample in a study of T cell repertoires in aging, cancer and after chemotherapy. MiXCR was run by TCRdb on the multiplex PCR reads, yielding one entry per CDR3 protein. The sample has about 9,200 distinct CDR3 sequences, around 33% seen once. The source material was blood. The receptor set was obtained from a human donor in good health. Each CDR3 is given with its conserved first and last residue. The order of the fields is CDR3 DNA, CDR3 protein, clone size, D gene, V gene, J gene. A D gene is named only where the DNA matches it firmly. Not all rows give a size; the values are once, few, many and, for expanded clones, a class.

TGTGCCAGTACGGGGGGCAGGTATGGCTACACCTTC	CASTGGRYGYTF	.	.	TRBV19	TRBJ1-2
TGTGCCAGCAGTTCCCAGAACTCCTACGAGCAGTACTTC	CASSSQNSYEQYF	few	.	TRBV27	TRBJ2-7
TGTGCCAGCAGCCGACAAGGAACTAGAAACACCATATATTTT	CASSRQGTRNTIYF	few	.	TRBV11-3	TRBJ1-3
TGCAGTGCCCGAGGAGCGGGAGGGCCGTTTGATACGCAGTATTTT	CSARGAGGPFDTQYF	few	TRBD2	TRBV20-1	TRBJ2-3
TGTGCCAGCAGTCGACAGGGGGTCGCGCCCCAGCATTTT	CASSRQGVAPQHF	.	TRBD1	TRBV27	TRBJ1-5
TGTGCCACCAGTGGTTACGGGCATGAGCAGTTCTTC	CATSGYGHEQFF	.	.	TRBV24-1	TRBJ2-1
TGTGCCGGCAGTTCGGGATCCCTCGGGGACACTGAAGCTTTCTTT	CAGSSGSLGDTEAFF	once	.	TRBV6-5	TRBJ1-1
TGTGCCAGCCGACCGGATTCCGGGAATGAGCAGTTCTTC	CASRPDSGNEQFF	medium-sized	.	TRBV11-3	TRBJ2-1
TGTGCCAGCAGTGAACCGGGACGGAACACTGAAGCTTTCTTT	CASSEPGRNTEAFF	few	.	TRBV6-1	TRBJ1-1
TGTGCCAGTAGTATAGCAAAAGGAGGCGGGTCTGGAAACACCATATATTTT	CASSIAKGGGSGNTIYF	few	.	TRBV19	TRBJ1-3
TGTGCCAGTAGTATAGGCATGGGGCGGTACAATGAGCAGTTCTTC	CASSIGMGRYNEQFF	once	.	TRBV19	TRBJ2-1
TGTGCCAGCAGTTTGGGGGGGGTTCAGCCCCAGCATTTT	CASSLGGVQPQHF	.	.	TRBV11-3	TRBJ1-5
TGTGCCAGCAGCTCGACACGGGGTGGCACTGAAGCTTTCTTT	CASSSTRGGTEAFF	few	.	TRBV11-3	TRBJ1-1
TGTGCCAGTAGTATGTCAGGGTACCTGAACACTGAAGCTTTCTTT	CASSMSGYLNTEAFF	.	.	TRBV19	TRBJ1-1
TGTGCCAGCAGTTCCCCGGGCGGGACAGCGAGACGCGGGGGCTACACCTTC	CASSSPGGTARRGGYTF	few	TRBD1	TRBV27	TRBJ1-2
TGTGCCAGCAGACCAGTGGGGGAAGAGACCCAGTACTTC	CASRPVGEETQYF	few	.	TRBV6-5	TRBJ2-5
TGTGCCAGCAGTGGCTACATCGGGACAGGGTTAGAGACCCAGTACTTC	CASSGYIGTGLETQYF	.	TRBD1	TRBV6-1	TRBJ2-5
TGTGCCAGCAGCCGGGAAGCGGGAGCCTACAATGAGCAGTTCTTC	CASSREAGAYNEQFF	.	TRBD2	TRBV14	TRBJ2-1
TGTGCCAGCAGTACCCCTTCTAGCGGGGGGCGTCAAGAGGAGCAGTTCTTC	CASSTPSSGGRQEEQFF	.	TRBD2	TRBV27	TRBJ2-1
TGTGCCAGCAGTTACTCGGGGGAGACCCAGTACTTC	CASSYSGETQYF	.	.	TRBV6-5	TRBJ2-5
TGTGCCAGCAGTTTCGGGAGAGCCCCAGATACGCAGTATTTT	CASSFGRAPDTQYF	.	.	TRBV6-5	TRBJ2-3
TGTGCCAGCTCACGGGACATGTACGAGCAGTACTTC	CASSRDMYEQYF	.	.	TRBV18	TRBJ2-7
TGTGCCAGCAGCTCTATCTATTCGAAGGAGGGCGAGCAGTACTTC	CASSSIYSKEGEQYF	.	.	TRBV13	TRBJ2-7
TGTGCCAGCAGTTCCAGTGGGGGGGCGGGGGGTGGCTATGGCTACACCTTC	CASSSSGGAGGGYGYTF	.	.	TRBV12-3/TRBV12-4	TRBJ1-2
TGCAGCGTTGAGGACAGGGGGCTATCCTACGAGCAGTACTTC	CSVEDRGLSYEQYF	medium-sized	TRBD1	TRBV29-1	TRBJ2-7
TGTGCCAGCAGCTTATTGCCTAGCGGGGGTTTAGGAGAGACCCAGTACTTC	CASSLLPSGGLGETQYF	.	TRBD2	TRBV11-3	TRBJ2-5
TGTGCCAGGAAAGCGATTTCCCCGGGGGCATGGAACACTGAAGCTTTCTTT	CARKAISPGAWNTEAFF	.	.	TRBV27	TRBJ1-1
TGTGCCAGCAGCCGGGACAGTAACCGCTCTTTTTTT	CASSRDSNRSFF	.	TRBD1	TRBV12-3/TRBV12-4	TRBJ1-4
TGTGCCAGTAGTAGGGGACAGGGGCGCCGTTACAATGAGCAGTTCTTC	CASSRGQGRRYNEQFF	medium-sized	TRBD1	TRBV19	TRBJ2-1
TGCAGCGTTGATAGGACAGGGGCTCGGGATGAGCAGTTCTTC	CSVDRTGARDEQFF	once	TRBD1	TRBV29-1	TRBJ2-1
TGTGCCTGGAGTCCTCAGCCGGGCAGCACGAACTATGGCTACACCTTC	CAWSPQPGSTNYGYTF	few	.	TRBV30	TRBJ1-2
TGTGCCAGCAGTTACGGGAGGGGACAGGGTTACGAGCAGTACTTC	CASSYGRGQGYEQYF	medium-sized	TRBD1	TRBV6-5	TRBJ2-7
TGTGCCAGCCAGTTCGGGGGAGCAGAGACCCAGTACTTC	CASQFGGAETQYF	few	.	TRBV12-3/TRBV12-4	TRBJ2-5
TGCAGTGCTAGCAAGGGTCGGAACACTGAAGCTTTCTTT	CSASKGRNTEAFF	.	.	TRBV20-1	TRBJ1-1
TGCAGCGTTGAGTTCTGGGGTGGCGGCTACACCTTC	CSVEFWGGGYTF	medium-sized	.	TRBV29-1	TRBJ1-2
TGCAGCGTTGTACAGGAGGGGATTGAAGCTTTCTTT	CSVVQEGIEAFF	.	.	TRBV29-1	TRBJ1-1
TGTGCCAGCAGCTTGTTAGGGATCGGGGGAGGGACTGAAGCTTTCTTT	CASSLLGIGGGTEAFF	.	.	TRBV5-5	TRBJ1-1
TGTGCCAGCAGTTTATTAGGCGGCCGACTCCACTTT	CASSLLGGRLHF	.	.	TRBV27	TRBJ1-6
TGTGCCAGCAGTGTTTGGGGCCTGAACACTGAAGCTTTCTTT	CASSVWGLNTEAFF	.	.	TRBV11-2	TRBJ1-1
TGCGCCAGCAGCCTAAGCGGGGGTTACAATGAGCAGTTCTTC	CASSLSGGYNEQFF	few	TRBD2	TRBV5-1	TRBJ2-1
TGTGCCACCAGACTCAGCGCGAGAAGCACAGATACGCAGTATTTT	CATRLSARSTDTQYF	medium-sized	.	TRBV19	TRBJ2-3
TGTGCCAGCTCACCGAGCGGGGCCAACGTCCTGACTTTC	CASSPSGANVLTF	few	.	TRBV18	TRBJ2-6
TGTGCCAGCAGCCATACAGAGAACACTGAAGCTTTCTTT	CASSHTENTEAFF	few	.	TRBV27	TRBJ1-1
TGTGCCAGCTCACTAGGGGGAATCCGCCCCGAGCAGTACTTC	CASSLGGIRPEQYF	.	.	TRBV18	TRBJ2-7
TGTGCCAGCTCACCGATGGGACAGCCGAACACTGAAGCTTTCTTT	CASSPMGQPNTEAFF	.	TRBD1	TRBV18	TRBJ1-1
TGTGCCAGCAAACCGGGACAGGGGCCGAATCAGCCCCAGCATTTT	CASKPGQGPNQPQHF	few	TRBD1	TRBV27	TRBJ1-5
TGTGCCACCAGTGATCCTCGGGGGTTGCTAGATACGCAGTATTTT	CATSDPRGLLDTQYF	.	.	TRBV24-1	TRBJ2-3
TGTGCCAGCAGCGCTACTAGCGGGGGCACAGATACGCAGTATTTT	CASSATSGGTDTQYF	few	TRBD2	TRBV6-4	TRBJ2-3
TGTGCCAGTAGTATAACCCGACTAGCGGCCCTCTACAATGAGCAGTTCTTC	CASSITRLAALYNEQFF	.	TRBD2	TRBV19	TRBJ2-1
TGTGCCAGCGCGGGACAGAACTATGGCTACACCTTC	CASAGQNYGYTF	few	TRBD1	TRBV6-5	TRBJ1-2
TGTGCCTGGGCTAGGGGACTAATAAACAATGAGCAGTTCTTC	CAWARGLINNEQFF	.	TRBD2	TRBV30	TRBJ2-1
TGTGCCAGCAACTCGGACAGGGTCTTCTCACCCCTCCACTTT	CASNSDRVFSPLHF	few	TRBD1	TRBV6-2/TRBV6-3	TRBJ1-6
TGTGCCAGCAGTCACAGGGGCCGGAACACTGAAGCTTTCTTT	CASSHRGRNTEAFF	.	TRBD1	TRBV27	TRBJ1-1
TGTGCCAGCAGCTTCATTCTAGCGGGAGAGCGTCTGTTCTTC	CASSFILAGERLFF	few	TRBD2	TRBV5-4	TRBJ2-1
TGTGCCAGAAGCCAAGACAGGACGGAGACCCAGTACTTC	CARSQDRTETQYF	.	.	TRBV5-1	TRBJ2-5
TGTGCCAGCAGTGAAATAGTTCGGACCCCGTCTGGGGCCAACGTCCTGACTTTC	CASSEIVRTPSGANVLTF	few	.	TRBV6-5	TRBJ2-6
TGCAGTGCTTTGGCGGGGGGACAAGAGACCCAGTACTTC	CSALAGGQETQYF	.	TRBD2	TRBV20-1	TRBJ2-5
TGTGCCAGTAGTATCGGGCAGGGGGCGGAAAAACTGTTTTTT	CASSIGQGAEKLFF	.	TRBD1	TRBV18	TRBJ1-4
TGTGCCACCAGCAGAGGATTTGGACAGGGGAACAATGAGCAGTTCTTC	CATSRGFGQGNNEQFF	.	TRBD1	TRBV15	TRBJ2-1
TGCAGCGTTGAAGATAAGGGTACCGACGAGCAGTACTTC	CSVEDKGTDEQYF	medium-sized	.	TRBV29-1	TRBJ2-7